Sequencing of this T cell receptor beta chain was carried out in a study of blood T cell repertoires in COVID-19. Study-wide context: From the United States, Italy and Spain came samples of acute and convalescent COVID-19. T cells, B-cell-depleted T cells, or PBMCs supplied cDNA or gDNA.

In the study's own analysis: Amplification of reference gene primers was used by the study to estimate nucleated cell counts. Measured with immunoSEQ multiplex PCR; TCRdb has only the in-frame clones, and not every one. V and J calls and clone size follow that table, whereas D and trimming were derived from the DNA. Of some 46,000 clones in the sample, roughly four fifths were seen once. What was sequenced was peripheral blood. This sequence originates from a woman in her sixties or seventies with acute or convalescent COVID-19.

Here the CDR3 DNA reads TGTGCCAGCAGCTTATCGGCAGGGGAGACCGGGGAGCTGTTTTTT. It codes for CASSLSAGETGELFF. The chain joins TRBV7-7 to TRBJ2-2, with D perhaps TRBD1 (6 bases). Looked up from germline, CDR1 is SSHAT and CDR2 is FNYEAQ (reference sequence). CDR3 length: 15 residues. Between the trimmed V and J ends, which lost 2 bases and 5 bases, there was a span of 12 bases.